One and the same sample provided the 26 T cell receptor beta chains below, sequenced in a study of T cells in Graves' hyperthyroidism and ophthalmopathy. Amplified regions were TCR beta CDR3 sequences from RNA transcripts. During a first-round RT-PCR of the TCR CDR3, the HTBI primer set was used. TCRdb redid the calling of the multiplex PCR reads with MiXCR, one entry per CDR3 protein. The sample includes 400,000 to 550,000 distinct CDR3 sequences, 14% of them seen just once. Specimen: blood. The receptors were gathered from a woman in her late teens or twenties with Graves' hyperthyroidism.

This clonotype has just a few counts. CDR3 nucleotides: TGCAGCCCCACGGACCATTACAATGAGCAGTTCTTC. Translating it yields CSPTDHYNEQFF. The V and J genes are TRBV29-1 and TRBJ2-1; D unclear. Germline V gives CDR1 SQVTM, CDR2 ANQGSEA. With 8 bases removed from V and 4 bases from J, the gap between germline ends came to 12 bases. CDR3 size: 12 residues.

This clonotype was recorded at least ten times. This chain links TRBV11-2 with TRBJ1-5; D might be TRBD1 (6 bases). The CDR3 spans 16 residues. V was trimmed by 6 bases and J by 1 base, leaving 16 bases between them. Germline CDR1 SGHAT, CDR2 FQNNGV. The CDR3 spells CASRQGGRGSNQPQHF. CDR3 DNA sequence: TGTGCCAGCAGGCAAGGGGGGAGAGGAAGCAATCAGCCCCAGCATTTT.

This clonotype was recorded at least ten times. The chain links TRBV6-2 or TRBV6-3 to TRBJ2-1; 8 nucleotides match TRBD2. The germline gives CDR1 MNHEY, CDR2 SVGEGT. The junction had 0 bases not matched to a gene; V was cut back by 0 bases and J by 2 bases. This CDR3 comprises 15 residues. The CDR3, as DNA: TGTGCCAGCAGTTACTCGGGACTAGCCTACAATGAGCAGTTCTTC. Protein product: CASSYSGLAYNEQFF.

The rearrangement links TRBV20-1 to TRBJ2-7; TRBD2 aligns across 11 bases. The CDR3 is 19 residues long. CDR1 and CDR2 (germline): DFQATT, SNEGSKA (reference sequence). Trimming took 6 bases from V and 6 from J; bases not matched to a gene: 25. The chain's CDR3 is CSAIDPGQGTTSGRVEQYF. As DNA, the CDR3 is TGCAGTGCCATAGACCCGGGACAGGGAACTACTAGCGGGAGAGTCGAGCAGTACTTC.

This clonotype was seen at least ten times. The rearrangement uses TRBV20-1 and TRBJ2-2, with 9 bases fitting TRBD2. CDR3 length: 18 residues. V lost 1 base, J lost 2 bases, and 11 bases stayed unmatched. Germline V CDR1 and CDR2: DFQATT, SNEGSKA (reference sequence). In nucleotides, the CDR3 is TGCAGTGCTAGAGGTCGGCGGGGTCTAGCGGGAAACACCGGGGAGCTGTTTTTT. Protein sequence: CSARGRRGLAGNTGELFF.

This clonotype was observed at least ten times. A junction end diverges from the germline sequence, so it may reflect a read error. The rearrangement uses TRBV12-3 or TRBV12-4 and TRBJ2-2; no clear D. There are 12 residues in the CDR3. The CDR3 coding sequence is TGTGCCAGCAGAGAAAACAGCGGGGAGCTGTTTTTT. It is translated as CASRENSGELFF.

This clonotype was counted many times. The chain combines TRBV7-9 with TRBJ1-5; D gene ambiguous. The germline gives CDR1 SEHNR, CDR2 FQNEAQ (reference sequence). V lost 3 bases and J 9 bases, leaving 6 bases between the germline ends. There are 11 residues in the CDR3. As DNA, the CDR3 is TGTGCCAGCAGCTTCAGGCGGCCCCAGCATTTT. It codes for CASSFRRPQHF.

This clonotype was picked up a small number of times. The V call is TRBV14, the J call TRBJ1-3; no firm D call. Germline V gene sequence: CDR1 SGHDN, CDR2 FVKESK. This CDR3 has 16 amino acids. Trimming removed 1 base from V and 0 bases from J, with 10 bases in between. The CDR3 nucleotides read TGTGCCAGCAGCCAAGGCGCGATTTTCTCTGGAAACACCATATATTTT. It specifies CASSQGAIFSGNTIYF.

At least ten counts were recorded for this clonotype. The genes are TRBV7-9 and TRBJ2-3; no firm D call. V shed 5 bases and J shed 0 bases, with 12 bases lying between them. The CDR3 sequence is 15 residues long. Germline CDR1 is SEHNR and CDR2 is FQNEAQ (reference sequence). The CDR3 DNA follows: TGTGCCAGCAGCCATGCTAGGATTAGCACAGATACGCAGTATTTT. This translates into CASSHARISTDTQYF.

This clonotype occurred many times. The chain is built from TRBV2 and TRBJ2-1; 9 bases are shared with TRBD1. The CDR3 has 14 amino acids. The ends lost 7 bases at V and 4 bases at J; junction bases unmatched: 5. Germline CDR1 is SNHLY and CDR2 is FYNNEI. CDR3 region: CASIPGQGYNEQFF. The CDR3 coding sequence is TGTGCCAGCATCCCGGGACAGGGTTACAATGAGCAGTTCTTC.

V usage is TRBV20-1 and J usage is TRBJ2-2; D is tentatively TRBD1 or TRBD2 (5 bases each). The V end lost 3 bases, the J end lost 1 base, and 9 bases lay between the germline ends. Germline assignment: CDR1 DFQATT and CDR2 SNEGSKA (reference sequence). This CDR3 contains 14 residues. CDR3 loop: CSASPGGNTGELFF. CDR3 nucleotide sequence: TGCAGTGCTAGTCCTGGGGGGAACACCGGGGAGCTGTTTTTT.

In this sample, this clonotype turned up once. The chain combines TRBV12-3 or TRBV12-4 with TRBJ2-1; TRBD1 matches 8 bases. The J segment lost 6 bases and the V segment lost 2 bases, leaving 9 bases of the junction unmatched. CDR3 length: 16 residues. The CDR3 DNA follows: TGTGCCAGCAGTTTACTCGACAGGGGAATACTCAATGAGCAGTTCTTC. Amino acid sequence: CASSLLDRGILNEQFF.

The chain uses TRBV2 and TRBJ2-5; 15 bases are a match to TRBD2. Germline loops: CDR1 SNHLY, CDR2 FYNNEI. The CDR3 runs to 16 residues. The J segment lost 5 bases and the V segment lost 7 bases, leaving 8 bases of the junction unmatched. The CDR3 protein is CASNALGLAGGETQYF. CDR3 bases: TGTGCCAGCAATGCACTCGGACTAGCGGGAGGGGAGACCCAGTACTTC.

The V gene is TRBV4-1, the J gene TRBJ2-5; D gene ambiguous. The CDR3 runs to 14 residues. Germline loops: CDR1 MGHRA, CDR2 YSYEKL. V lost 0 bases, J lost 3 bases, and 8 bases lay in between. DNA of the CDR3: TGCGCCAGCAGCCAAGATCAGACTGAAGAGACCCAGTACTTC. It specifies CASSQDQTEETQYF.

This clonotype was detected many times. This chain joins TRBV27 and TRBJ1-5; no reliable D call. The CDR3 length is 14 residues. V shed 6 bases and J shed 4 bases, with 13 bases lying between them. Per germline, CDR1 MNHEY and CDR2 SMNVEV (reference sequence). CDR3 in amino acids: CASSPRAGNQPQHF. The CDR3 DNA reads TGTGCCAGCAGCCCACGGGCCGGGAATCAGCCCCAGCATTTT.

At least ten counts were recorded for this clonotype. J is TRBJ2-1 and V is TRBV6-1, with a tentative D call TRBD2 (5 bases). Trimming shortened V by 10 bases and J by 1 base, and 17 bases separated the two germline ends. The CDR3 loop spans 15 amino acids. The germline CDR1 and CDR2 sequences are MNHNS and SASEGT. CDR3: CATSSRAVSYNEQFF. CDR3 nucleotide sequence: TGTGCCACCTCAAGCCGAGCGGTTTCCTACAATGAGCAGTTCTTC.

The sample holds many counts of this clonotype. V gene TRBV11-3 combines with J gene TRBJ2-1; maybe TRBD2 (5 bases). The germline V and J ends were trimmed by 3 bases and 9 bases, with 6 bases remaining between them. CDR1 and CDR2 (germline): SGHNT, YENEEA. This CDR3 comprises 11 residues. CDR3 nucleotide sequence: TGTGCCAGCAGCTTGGAGGTTGAGCAGTTCTTC. Translating gives CASSLEVEQFF. The full variable domain, its missing parts supplied by reference TRBV11-3 and TRBJ2-1, is EAGVVQSPRYKIIEKKQPVAFWCNPISGHNTLYWYLQNLGQGPELLIRYENEEAVDDSQLPKDRFSAERLKGVDSTLKIQPAELGDSAVYLCASSLEVEQFFGPGTRLTVL.

This clonotype was seen a few times. The rearrangement links TRBV19 to TRBJ2-3; D call uncertain. Trimming shortened V by 4 bases and J by 2 bases, and 25 bases separated the two germline ends. CDR3 length equals 19 residues. Germline assignment: CDR1 LNHDA and CDR2 SQIVND (reference sequence). For the CDR3, the DNA is TGTGCCAGTAGTACGTCCCCTAAGGAGTCTTACTACCCCACAGATACGCAGTATTTT. Its translation: CASSTSPKESYYPTDTQYF.

This clonotype was found many times. The chain recombines TRBV11-3 with TRBJ1-2, with TRBD1 matching 7 bases. Germline trimming cut 5 bases from V and 4 bases from J; bases unmatched to any gene: 10. The CDR3 has 15 amino acids. Looked up from germline, CDR1 is SGHNT and CDR2 is YENEEA. The CDR3 bases are TGTGCCAGCAGCATTAAGGGACAGCAAGCCTATGGCTACACCTTC. Translating gives CASSIKGQQAYGYTF.

The chain has TRBV5-6 and TRBJ2-4; 7 bases match TRBD2. The CDR3 totals 14 residues. Germline CDR1 and CDR2: SGHDT and YYEEEE. The J segment lost 8 bases and the V segment lost 0 bases, leaving 5 bases of the junction unmatched. In DNA form, the CDR3 reads TGTGCCAGCAGCTTGGATCAGGGAGGGGACATTCAGTACTTC. Translation gives CASSLDQGGDIQYF.

This clonotype was observed many times. J is TRBJ2-1 and V is TRBV29-1; 8 nucleotides line up with TRBD2. This CDR3 is built from 17 residues. Germline assignment: CDR1 SQVTM and CDR2 ANQGSEA. V lost 6 bases, J lost 5 bases, and 18 bases stayed unmatched. CDR3 sequence (DNA): TGCAGCGTCCCCCAGGGTAGCGGGACTCACCGAGACAATGAGCAGTTCTTC. Residues: CSVPQGSGTHRDNEQFF.

This chain joins TRBV2 and TRBJ2-7; D unresolved. CDR1 SNHLY and CDR2 FYNNEI come from the germline V gene. The CDR3 contains 11 residues. Trimming shortened V by 5 bases and J by 5 bases, and 7 bases separated the two germline ends. The CDR3 DNA reads TGTGCCAGCAGTCAAAGTGACGAGCAGTACTTC. Its protein is CASSQSDEQYF.

There are a few counts of this clonotype. Here the CDR3 reads CATSSPSGTTPDTQYF. In DNA, the CDR3 is TGTGCCACCAGCAGCCCGAGCGGGACCACCCCAGATACGCAGTATTTT. The rearrangement uses TRBV15 and TRBJ2-3; 7 bases align to TRBD2. This CDR3 is 16 amino acids long. CDR1 is LNHNV and CDR2 is YYDKDF in the germline V gene (reference sequence). The J segment lost 4 bases and the V segment lost 3 bases, leaving 10 bases of the junction unmatched.

This clonotype occurred many times. V is TRBV12-3 or TRBV12-4 and J is TRBJ2-1; 9 nucleotides match TRBD2. This CDR3 is 16 amino acids long. After removal of 7 bases from V and 6 bases from J, the junction contained 13 bases not matched to a gene. The CDR3 is CASTGRREGLINEQFF. The CDR3 nucleotides are TGTGCCAGCACGGGCCGGCGGGAGGGCCTTATCAATGAGCAGTTCTTC.

The CDR3 nucleotides are TGTGCCAGCAGCTGGGGGGGGGAGGGCCGGGAGACCCAGTACTTC. Translated, it gives CASSWGGEGRETQYF. This sequence joins TRBV11-3 and TRBJ2-5; TRBD2 matches 7 bases. V lost 4 bases and J lost 5; bases outside the gene matches: 10. Germline assignment: CDR1 SGHNT and CDR2 YENEEA. The length of the CDR3 is 15 residues.

A few counts support this clonotype. The rearrangement uses TRBV2 and TRBJ1-6; the D is unclear. This CDR3 is built from 18 residues. Looked up from germline, CDR1 is SNHLY and CDR2 is FYNNEI. V lost 6 bases to trimming and J lost 1 base, with 19 bases between them. CDR3 DNA: TGTGCCAGCAGGGACCAGGATACTATCCAGTCCTATAATTCACCCCTCCACTTT. Its translation: CASRDQDTIQSYNSPLHF.